This passage covers 8 T cell receptor beta chains from one sample sequenced in a study of T cell responses to AZD1222 COVID-19 vaccine. The data were produced by immunoSEQ multiplex PCR, yet TCRdb's version contains in-frame clones alone and is incomplete. The sample has roughly 130,000 clones; 75% to 90% are singletons. Sequencing was performed on peripheral blood, taken on day 0 of AZD1222 vaccination. These receptors were collected from an adult in good health.

This clone appeared once. Additional DNA sequences in this sample encode the identical CDR3. The chain combines TRBV6-5 with TRBJ2-7; TRBD1 aligns across 10 bases. V shed 2 bases, J shed 0 bases, and the junction held 1 base outside the gene matches. CDR1 and CDR2 from the germline V gene are MNHEY and SVGAGI. This CDR3 has 15 amino acids. The CDR3 DNA is TGTGCCAGCAGTTACCGGGACAGGGGCTCCTACGAGCAGTACTTC. Encoded protein: CASSYRDRGSYEQYF.

The chain is built from TRBV27 and TRBJ1-1, with 7 bases lining up with TRBD1. Germline loops: CDR1 MNHEY, CDR2 SMNVEV (reference sequence). The CDR3 consists of 17 residues. After removal of 2 bases from V and 6 bases from J, the junction contained 15 bases not matched to a gene. CDR3 residues: CASSLMGSTGVFAEAFF. The CDR3 DNA reads TGTGCCAGCAGTTTAATGGGGTCAACAGGGGTATTTGCTGAAGCTTTCTTT.

The chain employs TRBV5-1 and TRBJ2-3; no clear D. This CDR3 is 14 amino acids long. V lost 0 bases and J lost 3, with 8 bases in between. Germline CDR1 is SGHRS and CDR2 is YFSETQ. The DNA of the CDR3 is TGCGCCAGCAGCTTGGCCCCTCAAACAGATACGCAGTATTTT. It codes for CASSLAPQTDTQYF.

The chain carries TRBV2 and TRBJ1-2, with D hard to call. Trimming cost V 4 bases and J 7 bases, with 10 bases left between them. The CDR3 extends over 12 amino acids. From germline, CDR1 is SNHLY and CDR2 FYNNEI. The CDR3 here is CASSGTEGGYTF. The DNA for the CDR3 is TGTGCCAGCAGTGGGACGGAGGGTGGCTACACCTTC.

This chain uses TRBV30 with TRBJ1-6, with D unclear. From germline, CDR1 is GTSNPN and CDR2 SVGIG (reference sequence). CDR3 size: 14 residues. Trimming cost V 2 bases and J 5 bases, with 10 bases left between them. This chain's CDR3 is CAWSHGLNNSPLHF. The CDR3 DNA reads as TGTGCCTGGAGTCACGGCTTAAATAATTCACCCCTCCACTTT.

CDR3 coding DNA: TGTGCCAGCTTAGGACAGGGGGCCTACGAGCAGTACTTC. Translation gives CASLGQGAYEQYF. The V gene is TRBV21-1, the J gene TRBJ2-7; TRBD1, the table's D call, lacks a check against the DNA. TRBV21-1 is a listed pseudogene. The CDR3 totals 13 residues.

The chain links TRBV5-5 to TRBJ1-1; D gene uncertain. This CDR3 is built from 15 residues. V was shortened by 2 bases and J by 0 bases, with 11 bases between the two germline ends. Germline CDR1 is SGHKS and CDR2 is YYEKEE (reference sequence). The CDR3 sequence: CASSFLNMMNTEAFF. The CDR3 DNA sequence: TGTGCCAGCAGCTTTCTCAACATGATGAACACTGAAGCTTTCTTT.

The CDR3 sequence is CASSSGTRNSPLHF. DNA for the CDR3: TGTGCCAGCAGTTCCGGGACAAGAAATTCACCCCTCCACTTT. This chain uses TRBV6-2 or TRBV6-3 with TRBJ1-6, with D tentatively TRBD1 (6 bases). Trimming removed 4 bases from V and 7 bases from J, with 11 bases in between. The CDR3 contains 14 residues. Germline assignment: CDR1 MNHEY and CDR2 SVGEGT.